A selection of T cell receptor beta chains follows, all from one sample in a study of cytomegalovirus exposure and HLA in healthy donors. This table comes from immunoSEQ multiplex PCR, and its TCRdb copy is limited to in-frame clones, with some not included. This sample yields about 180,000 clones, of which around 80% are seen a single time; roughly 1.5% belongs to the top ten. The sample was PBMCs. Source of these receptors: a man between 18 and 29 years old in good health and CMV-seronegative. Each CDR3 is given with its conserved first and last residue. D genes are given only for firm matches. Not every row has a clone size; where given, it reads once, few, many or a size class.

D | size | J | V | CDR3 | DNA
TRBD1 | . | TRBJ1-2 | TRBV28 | CASSLGDRVGGYTF | TGTGCCAGCAGTTTAGGGGACAGGGTGGGTGGCTACACCTTC
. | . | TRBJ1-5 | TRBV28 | CATSVGGGQPQHF | TGTGCCACTAGCGTGGGTGGAGGGCAGCCCCAGCATTTT
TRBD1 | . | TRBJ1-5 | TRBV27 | CASSLSWTGVFSNQPQHF | TGTGCCAGCAGTTTATCCTGGACAGGGGTTTTTAGCAATCAGCCCCAGCATTTT
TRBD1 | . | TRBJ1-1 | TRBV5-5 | CASSLRIDRVMDEAFF | TGTGCCAGCAGCTTGAGGATTGACAGGGTGATGGATGAAGCTTTCTTT
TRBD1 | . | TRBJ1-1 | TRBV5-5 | CASSLARGLVGTEAFF | TGTGCCAGCAGCTTGGCTAGGGGGCTGGTTGGAACTGAAGCTTTCTTT
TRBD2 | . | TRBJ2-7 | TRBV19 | CASNIAGGPPGEQYF | TGTGCCAGTAACATAGCGGGAGGGCCTCCCGGCGAGCAGTACTTC
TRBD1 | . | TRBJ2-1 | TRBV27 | CASSLLFGTGGSDEQFF | TGTGCCAGCAGTTTACTCTTCGGGACAGGGGGCTCGGATGAGCAGTTCTTC
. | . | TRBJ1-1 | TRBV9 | CASSPEETNTEAFF | TGTGCCAGCAGCCCCGAGGAGACCAACACTGAAGCTTTCTTT
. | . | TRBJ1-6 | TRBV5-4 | CASSSDSNSPLHF | TGTGCCAGCAGCTCGGACAGTAATTCACCCCTCCACTTT
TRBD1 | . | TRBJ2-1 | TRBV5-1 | CASSLSTGLEQFF | TGCGCCAGCAGCCTTTCGACAGGGTTAGAGCAGTTCTTC
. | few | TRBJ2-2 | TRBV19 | CATCGLGNTGELFF | TGTGCCACCTGCGGGCTAGGGAACACCGGGGAGCTGTTTTTT
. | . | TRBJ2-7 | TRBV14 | CASSQGASYEQYF | TGTGCCAGCAGCCAAGGGGCTTCCTACGAGCAGTACTTC
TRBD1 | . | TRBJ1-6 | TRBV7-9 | CASSSGQGGSYNSPLHF | TGTGCCAGCAGCTCTGGACAGGGGGGGTCCTATAATTCACCCCTCCACTTT
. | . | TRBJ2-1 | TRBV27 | CASSPGSSYNEQFF | TGTGCCAGCAGTCCGGGTAGCTCCTACAATGAGCAGTTCTTC
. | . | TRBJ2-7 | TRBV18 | CASSPDSPDYEQYF | TGTGCCAGCTCACCAGACAGCCCTGACTACGAGCAGTACTTC
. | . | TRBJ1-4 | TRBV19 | CASSILPPRKLFF | TGTGCCAGTAGTATACTTCCCCCGAGAAAACTGTTTTTT
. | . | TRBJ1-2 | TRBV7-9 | CASSPGHTVNYGYTF | TGTGCCAGCAGTCCAGGGCACACAGTTAACTATGGCTACACCTTC
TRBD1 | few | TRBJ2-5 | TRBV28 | CASSTRDRTRTQYF | TGTGCCAGCAGCACCAGGGACAGGACACGGACCCAGTACTTC
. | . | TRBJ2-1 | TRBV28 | CASHGLEQFF | TGTGCCAGCCATGGACTAGAGCAGTTCTTC
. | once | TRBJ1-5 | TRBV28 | CASSWQSWQPQHF | TGTGCCAGCAGTTGGCAATCGTGGCAGCCCCAGCATTTT
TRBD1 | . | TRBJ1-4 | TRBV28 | CASSPRDRGSATNEKLFF | TGTGCCAGCAGCCCGCGGGACAGGGGATCTGCAACTAATGAAAAACTGTTTTTT